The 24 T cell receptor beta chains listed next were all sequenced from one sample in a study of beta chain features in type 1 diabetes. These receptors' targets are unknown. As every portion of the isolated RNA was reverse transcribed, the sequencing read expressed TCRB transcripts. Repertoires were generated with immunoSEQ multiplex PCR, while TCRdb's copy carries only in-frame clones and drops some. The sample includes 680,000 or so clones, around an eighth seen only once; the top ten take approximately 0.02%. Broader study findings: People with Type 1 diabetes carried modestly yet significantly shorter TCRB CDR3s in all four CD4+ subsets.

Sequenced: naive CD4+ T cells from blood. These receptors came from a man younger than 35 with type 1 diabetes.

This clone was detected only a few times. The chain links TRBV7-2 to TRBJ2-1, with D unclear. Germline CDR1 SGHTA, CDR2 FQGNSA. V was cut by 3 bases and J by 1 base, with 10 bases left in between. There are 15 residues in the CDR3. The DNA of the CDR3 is TGTGCCAGCAGCTTGGACGAAGGGTCCTACAATGAGCAGTTCTTC. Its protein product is CASSLDEGSYNEQFF. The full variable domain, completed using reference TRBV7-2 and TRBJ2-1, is GAGVSQSPSNKVTEKGKDVELRCDPISGHTALYWYRQSLGQGLEFLIYFQGNSAPDKSGLPSDRFSAERTGGSVSTLTIQRTQQEDSAVYLCASSLDEGSYNEQFFGPGTRLTVL.

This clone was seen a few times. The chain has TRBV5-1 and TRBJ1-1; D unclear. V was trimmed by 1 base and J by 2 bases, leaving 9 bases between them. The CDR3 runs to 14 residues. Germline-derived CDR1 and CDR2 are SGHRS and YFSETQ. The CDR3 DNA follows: TGCGCCAGCAGCTTGTCGGGCAGAAACACTGAAGCTTTCTTT. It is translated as CASSLSGRNTEAFF.

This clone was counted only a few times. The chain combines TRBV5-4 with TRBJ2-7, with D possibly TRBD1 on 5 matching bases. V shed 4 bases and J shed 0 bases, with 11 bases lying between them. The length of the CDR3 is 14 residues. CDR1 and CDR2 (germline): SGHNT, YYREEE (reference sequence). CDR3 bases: TGTGCCAGCAGCGCGGACATCCGCTCCTACGAGCAGTACTTC. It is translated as CASSADIRSYEQYF.

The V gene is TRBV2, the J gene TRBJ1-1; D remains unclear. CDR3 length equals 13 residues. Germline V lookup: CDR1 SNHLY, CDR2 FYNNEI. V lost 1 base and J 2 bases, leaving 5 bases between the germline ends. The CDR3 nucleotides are TGTGCCAGCAGTGAAGAAGCTAACACTGAAGCTTTCTTT. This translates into CASSEEANTEAFF.

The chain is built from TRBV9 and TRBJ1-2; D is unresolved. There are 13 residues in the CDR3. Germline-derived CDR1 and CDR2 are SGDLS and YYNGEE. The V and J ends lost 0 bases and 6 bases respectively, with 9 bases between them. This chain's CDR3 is CASSVGQVDGYTF. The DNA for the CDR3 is TGTGCCAGCAGCGTAGGCCAAGTGGATGGCTACACCTTC.

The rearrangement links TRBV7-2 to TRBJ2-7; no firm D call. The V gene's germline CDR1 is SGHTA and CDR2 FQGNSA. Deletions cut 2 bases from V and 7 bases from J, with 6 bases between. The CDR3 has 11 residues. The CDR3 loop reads CASSLIREQYF. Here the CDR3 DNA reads TGTGCCAGCAGCTTAATTAGGGAGCAGTACTTC. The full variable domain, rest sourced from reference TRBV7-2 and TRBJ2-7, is GAGVSQSPSNKVTEKGKDVELRCDPISGHTALYWYRQSLGQGLEFLIYFQGNSAPDKSGLPSDRFSAERTGGSVSTLTIQRTQQEDSAVYLCASSLIREQYFGPGTRLTVT.

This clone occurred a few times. The chain's CDR3 is CAGQKSQETQYF. CDR3 DNA sequence: TGTGCCGGACAGAAGAGCCAAGAGACCCAGTACTTC. This rearrangement joins TRBV6-1 to TRBJ2-5; a possible D gene is TRBD1 (6 bases). V was cut by 11 bases and J by 1 base, with 11 bases left in between. The germline CDR1 and CDR2 sequences are MNHNS and SASEGT. CDR3 length: 12 amino acids.

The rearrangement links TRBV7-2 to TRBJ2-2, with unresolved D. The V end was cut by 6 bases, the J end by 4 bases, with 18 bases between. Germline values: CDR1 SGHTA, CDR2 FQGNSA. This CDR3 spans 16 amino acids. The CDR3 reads CASRPTARVVTGELFF. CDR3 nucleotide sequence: TGTGCCAGCAGGCCTACGGCCCGGGTAGTCACCGGGGAGCTGTTTTTT. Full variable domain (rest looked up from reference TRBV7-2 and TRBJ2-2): GAGVSQSPSNKVTEKGKDVELRCDPISGHTALYWYRQSLGQGLEFLIYFQGNSAPDKSGLPSDRFSAERTGGSVSTLTIQRTQQEDSAVYLCASRPTARVVTGELFFGEGSRLTVL.

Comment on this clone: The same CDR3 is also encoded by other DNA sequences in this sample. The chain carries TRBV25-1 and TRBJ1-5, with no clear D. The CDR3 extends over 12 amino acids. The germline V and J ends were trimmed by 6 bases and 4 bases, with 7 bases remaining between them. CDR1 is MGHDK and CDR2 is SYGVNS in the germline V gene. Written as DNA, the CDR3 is TGTGCCAGCAGCGGCCCGAATCAGCCCCAGCATTTT. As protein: CASSGPNQPQHF.

The DNA for the CDR3 is TGTGCCAGTACGGCTCAGTCCGACCGGGAGACCCAGTACTTC. As protein: CASTAQSDRETQYF. This rearrangement joins TRBV19 to TRBJ2-5; D uncertain. CDR1 and CDR2 from the germline V gene are LNHDA and SQIVND (reference sequence). The CDR3 spans 14 residues. V gave up 7 bases and J gave up 5 bases, with 17 bases separating them.

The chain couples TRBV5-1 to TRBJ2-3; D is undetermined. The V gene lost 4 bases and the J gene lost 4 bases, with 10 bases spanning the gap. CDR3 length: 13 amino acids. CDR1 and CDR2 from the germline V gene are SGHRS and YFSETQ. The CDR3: CASSGSDADTQYF. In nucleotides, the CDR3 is TGCGCCAGCAGCGGTTCCGACGCAGATACGCAGTATTTT.

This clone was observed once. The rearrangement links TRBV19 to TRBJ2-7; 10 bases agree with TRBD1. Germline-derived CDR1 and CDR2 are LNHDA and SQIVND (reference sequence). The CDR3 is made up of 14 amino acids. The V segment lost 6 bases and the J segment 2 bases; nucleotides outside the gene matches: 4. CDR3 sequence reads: CASSQDRGAYEQYF. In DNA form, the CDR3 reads TGTGCCAGTAGCCAGGACAGGGGGGCCTACGAGCAGTACTTC.

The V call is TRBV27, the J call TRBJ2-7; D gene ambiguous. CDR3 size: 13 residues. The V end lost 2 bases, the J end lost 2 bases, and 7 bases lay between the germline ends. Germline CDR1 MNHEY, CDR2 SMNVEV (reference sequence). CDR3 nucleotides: TGTGCCAGCAGTTTAAACGGCCCCTACGAGCAGTACTTC. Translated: CASSLNGPYEQYF.

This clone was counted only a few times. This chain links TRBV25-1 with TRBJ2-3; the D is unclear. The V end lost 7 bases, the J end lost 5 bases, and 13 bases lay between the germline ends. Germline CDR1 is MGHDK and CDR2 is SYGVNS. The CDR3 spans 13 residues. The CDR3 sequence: CASKTPWGDTQYF. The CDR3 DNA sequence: TGTGCCAGCAAAACCCCCTGGGGAGATACGCAGTATTTT.

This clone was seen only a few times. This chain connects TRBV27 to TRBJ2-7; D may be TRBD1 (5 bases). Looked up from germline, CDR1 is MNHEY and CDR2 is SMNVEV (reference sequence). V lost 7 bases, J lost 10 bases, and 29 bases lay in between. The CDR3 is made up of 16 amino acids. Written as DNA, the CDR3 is TGTGCCAGCACCCTACTTCCACCCAGGGCTGGGCAGACTCAGTACTTC. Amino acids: CASTLLPPRAGQTQYF.

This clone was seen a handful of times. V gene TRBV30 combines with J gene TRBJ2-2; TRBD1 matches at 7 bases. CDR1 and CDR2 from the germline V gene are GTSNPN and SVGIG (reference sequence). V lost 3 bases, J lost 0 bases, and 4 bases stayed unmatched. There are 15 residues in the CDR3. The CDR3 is CAWRPGQANTGELFF. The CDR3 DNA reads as TGTGCCTGGAGGCCTGGACAGGCGAACACCGGGGAGCTGTTTTTT.

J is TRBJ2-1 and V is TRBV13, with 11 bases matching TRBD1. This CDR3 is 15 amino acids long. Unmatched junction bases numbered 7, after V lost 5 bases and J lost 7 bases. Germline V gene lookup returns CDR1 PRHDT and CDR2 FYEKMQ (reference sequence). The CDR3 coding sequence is TGTGCCAGCAGCCGATGGACAGGGGGCCTGAATGAGCAGTTCTTC. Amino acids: CASSRWTGGLNEQFF.

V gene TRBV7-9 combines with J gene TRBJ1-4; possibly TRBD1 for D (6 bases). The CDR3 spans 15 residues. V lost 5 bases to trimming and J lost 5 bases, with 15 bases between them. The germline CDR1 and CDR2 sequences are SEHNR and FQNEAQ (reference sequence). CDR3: CASSAQDSQNEKLFF. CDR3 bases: TGTGCCAGCAGCGCACAGGACAGCCAGAATGAAAAACTGTTTTTT.

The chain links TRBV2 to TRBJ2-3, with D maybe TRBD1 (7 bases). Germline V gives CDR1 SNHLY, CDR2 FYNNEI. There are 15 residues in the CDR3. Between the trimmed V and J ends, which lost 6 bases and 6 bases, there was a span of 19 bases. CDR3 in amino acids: CASREGTANSDTQYF. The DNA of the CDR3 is TGTGCCAGCAGGGAGGGGACAGCTAATTCCGATACGCAGTATTTT.

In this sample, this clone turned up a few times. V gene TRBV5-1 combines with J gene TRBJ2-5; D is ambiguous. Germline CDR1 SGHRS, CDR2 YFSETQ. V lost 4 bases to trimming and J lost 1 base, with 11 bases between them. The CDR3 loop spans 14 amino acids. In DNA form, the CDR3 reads TGCGCCAGCAGCACCACAGCCGGCCAAGAGACCCAGTACTTC. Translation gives CASSTTAGQETQYF.

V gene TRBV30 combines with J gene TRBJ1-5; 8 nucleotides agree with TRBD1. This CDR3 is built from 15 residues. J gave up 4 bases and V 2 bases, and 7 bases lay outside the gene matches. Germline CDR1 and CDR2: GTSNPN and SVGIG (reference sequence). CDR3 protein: CAWSNYRGWNQPQHF. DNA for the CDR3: TGTGCCTGGAGTAACTACAGGGGGTGGAATCAGCCCCAGCATTTT.

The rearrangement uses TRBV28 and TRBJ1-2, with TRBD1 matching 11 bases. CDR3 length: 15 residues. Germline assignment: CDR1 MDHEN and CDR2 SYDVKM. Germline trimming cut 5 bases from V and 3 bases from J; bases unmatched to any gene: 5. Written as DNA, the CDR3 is TGTGCCAGCAGTCCACGGACAGGGGGCGACTATGGCTACACCTTC. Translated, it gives CASSPRTGGDYGYTF.

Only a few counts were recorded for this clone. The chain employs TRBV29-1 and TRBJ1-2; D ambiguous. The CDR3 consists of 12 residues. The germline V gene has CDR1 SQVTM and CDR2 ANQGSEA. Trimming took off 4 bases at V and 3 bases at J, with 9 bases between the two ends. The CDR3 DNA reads TGCAGCGTTGCGACCAGCGACTATGGCTACACCTTC. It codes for CSVATSDYGYTF. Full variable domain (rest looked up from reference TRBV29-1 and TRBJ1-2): SAVISQKPSRDICQRGTSLTIQCQVDSQVTMMFWYRQQPGQSLTLIATANQGSEATYESGFVIDKFPISRPNLTFSTLTVSNMSPEDSSIYLCSVATSDYGYTFGSGTRLTVV.

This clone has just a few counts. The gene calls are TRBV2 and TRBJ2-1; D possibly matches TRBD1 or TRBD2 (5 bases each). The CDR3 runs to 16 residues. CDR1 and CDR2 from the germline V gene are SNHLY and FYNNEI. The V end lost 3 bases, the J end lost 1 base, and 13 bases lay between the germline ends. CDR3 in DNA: TGTGCCAGCAGTGATGTAGCAGGGAGTTCCTACAATGAGCAGTTCTTC. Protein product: CASSDVAGSSYNEQFF.